These 19 T cell receptor beta chains were sequenced from one sample in a study of control samples from healthy donors and cancer patients. The protocol was immunoSEQ multiplex PCR, while the TCRdb copy is restricted to in-frame clones and leaves out a portion. In the table there are about 180,000 clones, around 89% of which are singletons. Sequenced sample: blood. The receptors stem from a woman in her forties or fifties in good health.

The CDR3 bases are TGTGCCGTCGGACAAGCCTCGCAGGAGCAGTTCTTC. This codes for CAVGQASQEQFF. V is TRBV10-3 and J is TRBJ2-1; a weak D match, TRBD1 (5 bases). The length of the CDR3 is 12 residues. CDR1 ENHRY and CDR2 SYGVKD come from the germline V gene. V was cut by 11 bases and J by 10 bases, with 18 bases left in between.

The V and J genes are TRBV27 and TRBJ1-4; the D is unclear. CDR1 is MNHEY, CDR2 SMNVEV, per germline (reference sequence). V was shortened by 0 bases and J by 8 bases, with 19 bases between the two germline ends. This CDR3 contains 17 residues. The CDR3 loop reads CASSLSGHGPEVEKLFF. For the CDR3, the DNA is TGTGCCAGCAGTTTATCGGGCCATGGCCCCGAGGTCGAAAAACTGTTTTTT.

The chain has TRBV2 and TRBJ1-5; 9 nucleotides align to TRBD1. Losses at the gene ends were 6 bases for V and 7 bases for J; bases not matched to a gene: 10. The CDR3 consists of 15 residues. Germline V gene lookup returns CDR1 SNHLY and CDR2 FYNNEI. The CDR3 region is CASRPTGGGLQPQHF. The CDR3 DNA reads as TGTGCCAGCAGACCGACAGGGGGAGGGCTCCAGCCCCAGCATTTT. Full variable domain (rest looked up from reference TRBV2 and TRBJ1-5): EPEVTQTPSHQVTQMGQEVILRCVPISNHLYFYWYRQILGQKVEFLVSFYNNEISEKSEIFDDQFSVERPDGSNFTLKIRSTKLEDSAMYFCASRPTGGGLQPQHFGDGTRLSIL.

The chain joins TRBV2 to TRBJ1-6; 7 bases agree with TRBD1. Per the germline V gene, CDR1 is SNHLY and CDR2 is FYNNEI. The CDR3 totals 13 residues. V dropped 4 bases and J dropped 7; count of bases not matched to a gene: 1. The CDR3 region has the DNA TGTGCCAGCAGTGCACAGGGGAATTCACCCCTCCACTTT. Encoded protein: CASSAQGNSPLHF.

This rearrangement joins TRBV27 to TRBJ2-1; 10 nucleotides agree with TRBD2. The CDR3 consists of 16 residues. The ends lost 6 bases at V and 3 bases at J; junction bases unmatched: 8. Germline V gene data show CDR1 as MNHEY and CDR2 as SMNVEV (reference sequence). The CDR3 spells CASSITWTSGYNEQFF. CDR3 DNA: TGTGCCAGCAGCATTACCTGGACTAGCGGCTACAATGAGCAGTTCTTC.

This clone was picked up one time. The V call is TRBV6-6, the J call TRBJ1-2; 9 bases agree with TRBD1. Germline V gene data show CDR1 as MNHNY and CDR2 as SVGAGI (reference sequence). The CDR3 runs to 15 residues. The V and J ends lost 2 bases and 11 bases, in that order; junction bases with no gene match: 12. The CDR3 nucleotides read TGTGCCAGCAGTTACATCGGGACAGGGAACGTGGGGTACACCTTC. The encoded protein is CASSYIGTGNVGYTF.

The rearrangement links TRBV28 to TRBJ1-5, with 7 bases lining up with TRBD1. The V segment lost 4 bases and the J segment 0 bases; nucleotides outside the gene matches: 3. CDR1 is MDHEN, CDR2 SYDVKM, per germline. This CDR3 is 15 amino acids long. This CDR3 reads CASSWDRYSNQPQHF. The DNA of the CDR3 is TGTGCCAGCAGTTGGGACAGATATAGCAATCAGCCCCAGCATTTT.

This clone was counted a single time. This chain connects TRBV27 to TRBJ1-1; 11 bases map to TRBD1. Unmatched junction bases numbered 6, after V lost 4 bases and J lost 5 bases. The CDR3 contains 15 residues. Germline-derived CDR1 and CDR2 are MNHEY and SMNVEV (reference sequence). The CDR3 DNA reads as TGTGCCAGCAGTTCAGCCGGGACAGGGGGGACTGAAGCTTTCTTT. Its translation is CASSSAGTGGTEAFF.

V is TRBV3-1 (or the pseudogene TRBV3-2) and J is TRBJ1-6; D perhaps matches TRBD1 (6 bases). CDR3 length: 17 amino acids. V lost 0 bases and J lost 6, with 15 bases in between. Per germline, CDR1 LGHDT and CDR2 YNNKEL (reference sequence). CDR3 amino acids: CASSQDVGGRGNSPLHF. The CDR3 bases are TGTGCCAGCAGCCAAGATGTGGGGGGCCGGGGTAATTCACCCCTCCACTTT.

V gene TRBV13 combines with J gene TRBJ2-7, with 10 positions matching TRBD2. CDR1 is PRHDT and CDR2 is FYEKMQ in the germline V gene (reference sequence). V shed 4 bases and J 0 bases; nucleotides not matched to a gene: 9. The CDR3 contains 17 residues. CDR3 amino acids: CASSSQGLALSSYEQYF. The CDR3 DNA reads TGTGCCAGCAGCTCGCAGGGACTAGCGCTAAGCTCCTACGAGCAGTACTTC.

The chain has TRBV19 and TRBJ1-5, with D tentatively TRBD1 (5 bases). CDR3 length equals 15 residues. Germline V lookup: CDR1 LNHDA, CDR2 SQIVND (reference sequence). The germline V and J ends were trimmed by 3 bases and 3 bases, with 12 bases remaining between them. Written as DNA, the CDR3 is TGTGCCAGTAGTATCGGGCGGGGGAACAATCAGCCCCAGCATTTT. Translated, it gives CASSIGRGNNQPQHF.

The chain combines TRBV29-1 with TRBJ2-3; D unclear. The CDR3 has 11 amino acids. Germline CDR1 and CDR2: SQVTM and ANQGSEA. Trimming took 6 bases from V and 3 from J, leaving 7 bases between them. In DNA form, the CDR3 reads TGCAGCGTCGACTTTACAGATACGCAGTATTTT. Translation: CSVDFTDTQYF.

The chain joins TRBV6-1 to TRBJ2-1; no reliable D call. There are 15 residues in the CDR3. Trimming cost V 0 bases and J 0 bases, with 6 bases left between them. Germline loops: CDR1 MNHNS, CDR2 SASEGT. The CDR3 bases are TGTGCCAGCAGTGAAGCAGCTGGCTCCTACAATGAGCAGTTCTTC. Translated, it gives CASSEAAGSYNEQFF.

V gene TRBV9 combines with J gene TRBJ2-1; D is perhaps TRBD1 (5 bases). The CDR3 sequence is 16 residues long. Germline V gene data show CDR1 as SGDLS and CDR2 as YYNGEE. V was pared by 0 bases and J by 0 bases, with 10 bases between. CDR3 protein: CASSVDRGLSYNEQFF. CDR3 nucleotides: TGTGCCAGCAGCGTAGATAGGGGTCTCTCCTACAATGAGCAGTTCTTC.

The chain carries TRBV19 and TRBJ2-7; TRBD1 matches at 7 bases. V shed 7 bases and J 2 bases; nucleotides not matched to a gene: 14. CDR1 and CDR2 from the germline V gene are LNHDA and SQIVND (reference sequence). This CDR3 contains 16 residues. CDR3 amino acids: CASTQTGRRSPYEQYF. CDR3 nucleotide sequence: TGTGCCAGTACCCAGACAGGGAGAAGAAGTCCCTACGAGCAGTACTTC.

The chain employs TRBV11-2 and TRBJ1-1, with D maybe TRBD1 (5 bases). V lost 0 bases and J 4 bases, leaving 12 bases between the germline ends. The CDR3 loop spans 15 amino acids. Germline assignment: CDR1 SGHAT and CDR2 FQNNGV. The CDR3 spells CASSLDRGDFTEAFF. The CDR3 DNA reads TGTGCCAGCAGCTTAGATCGCGGGGACTTCACTGAAGCTTTCTTT.

This chain connects TRBV30 to TRBJ1-4; D is uncertain. Trimming took 0 bases from V and 5 from J, leaving 13 bases between them. There are 15 residues in the CDR3. The germline gives CDR1 GTSNPN, CDR2 SVGIG (reference sequence). As DNA, the CDR3 is TGTGCCTGGAGTGTACTCTTCAGTGCGAATGAAAAACTGTTTTTT. It codes for CAWSVLFSANEKLFF.

This clone has just a few counts. CDR3 loop: CASSQDPAMGRLLDGYTF. The CDR3 nucleotides are TGCGCCAGCAGCCAAGACCCCGCAATGGGAAGGTTGTTGGATGGCTACACCTTC. The V call is TRBV4-3, the J call TRBJ1-2, with D unclear. Per the germline V gene, CDR1 is LGHNA and CDR2 is YSLEER. The CDR3 is made up of 18 amino acids. Deletions cut 0 bases from V and 6 bases from J, with 23 bases between.

The V call is TRBV28, the J call TRBJ1-1; TRBD1 matches at 7 bases. V was pared by 6 bases and J by 4 bases, with 8 bases of the junction left unmatched. The CDR3 has 14 amino acids. Per germline, CDR1 MDHEN and CDR2 SYDVKM. The CDR3 sequence: CASRYLQGSTEAFF. The CDR3 DNA sequence: TGTGCCAGCAGGTATTTACAGGGGTCCACTGAAGCTTTCTTT.